The 20 T cell receptor beta chains reported below all come from one sample, sequenced in a study of blood T cell repertoires in COVID-19. Repertoires were generated with immunoSEQ multiplex PCR, while TCRdb's copy carries only in-frame clones and drops some. The sample has about 160,000 clones; roughly 90% are singletons. Sequences were obtained from peripheral blood. These receptors came from a man aged 45-60 years with acute or convalescent COVID-19.

In regard to this clone: The junction does not match germline at one end; this may be a read error. This rearrangement joins TRBV5-6 to TRBJ1-4; 9 bases are a match to TRBD1. The CDR3 spans 14 residues. Per germline, CDR1 SGHDT and CDR2 YYEEEE. The CDR3 nucleotides are TGTGCCAGCAGCTCCGGGACAGGGAATGCAAAACTGTTTTTT. This sequence encodes CASSSGTGNAKLFF.

This clone was counted a few times. The V gene is TRBV19, the J gene TRBJ2-6, with 10 bases aligning to TRBD1. V lost 6 bases to trimming and J lost 0 bases; unmatched junction nucleotides: 2. Germline V gene sequence: CDR1 LNHDA, CDR2 SQIVND (reference sequence). This CDR3 contains 16 residues. CDR3 in amino acids: CASRRDRGSGANVLTF. For the CDR3, the DNA is TGTGCCAGTAGGAGGGACAGGGGCTCTGGGGCCAACGTCCTGACTTTC.

The chain has TRBV29-1 and TRBJ1-1; 9 bases are a match to TRBD1. The V segment lost 1 base and the J segment 5 bases; nucleotides outside the gene matches: 11. Per the germline V gene, CDR1 is SQVTM and CDR2 is ANQGSEA. The length of the CDR3 is 16 residues. The CDR3 sequence is CSVEGRGRTGVTEAFF. DNA for the CDR3: TGCAGCGTTGAAGGGAGGGGAAGGACAGGGGTTACTGAAGCTTTCTTT.

V usage is TRBV6-5 and J usage is TRBJ2-7, with TRBD2 matching 8 bases. With 4 bases clipped from V and 7 bases from J, the junction kept 12 bases outside the gene matches. The CDR3 length is 15 residues. The V gene's germline CDR1 is MNHEY and CDR2 SVGAGI. CDR3: CASSSLAGPSPEQYV. CDR3 nucleotides: TGTGCCAGCAGTTCCTTAGCGGGGCCCTCCCCGGAGCAGTACGTC.

Written as DNA, the CDR3 is TGTGCCAGCAGCCAACAGGGGAGAGGCAATCAGCCCCAGCATTTT. Residues: CASSQQGRGNQPQHF. The chain links TRBV9 to TRBJ1-5, with 7 bases identical to TRBD1. V lost 4 bases, J lost 2 bases, and 6 bases stayed unmatched. The CDR3 totals 15 residues. Germline CDR1 and CDR2: SGDLS and YYNGEE. The variable domain in full, with the rest retrieved from reference TRBV9 and TRBJ1-5, is DSGVTQTPKHLITATGQRVTLRCSPRSGDLSVYWYQQSLDQGLQFLIQYYNGEERAKGNILERFSAQQFPDLHSELNLSSLELGDSALYFCASSQQGRGNQPQHFGDGTRLSIL.

This chain joins TRBV30 and TRBJ2-2, with D maybe TRBD2 (5 bases). CDR1 is GTSNPN and CDR2 is SVGIG in the germline V gene (reference sequence). This CDR3 contains 14 residues. The V end lost 4 bases, the J end lost 1 base, and 10 bases lay between the germline ends. The CDR3 DNA is TGTGCCTGGAAAAGAGGGTTGAACACCGGGGAGCTGTTTTTT. As protein: CAWKRGLNTGELFF.

The chain uses TRBV4-1 and TRBJ2-1; TRBD2 is a possible D gene (7 bases). Germline assignment: CDR1 MGHRA and CDR2 YSYEKL. This CDR3 spans 16 amino acids. V lost 0 bases to trimming and J lost 8 bases, with 17 bases between them. In DNA, the CDR3 is TGCGCCAGCAGCCAAGATTTGACAGGCCGGGGGGATGAGCAGTTCTTC. Its translation is CASSQDLTGRGDEQFF.

The chain uses TRBV4-3 and TRBJ1-5, with TRBD1 as a possible D gene (6 bases). CDR3 length equals 15 residues. V gave up 3 bases and J gave up 3 bases, with 12 bases separating them. The V gene's germline CDR1 is LGHNA and CDR2 YSLEER. The CDR3 is CASSQWGGLNQPQHF. The CDR3 DNA follows: TGCGCCAGCAGCCAGTGGGGGGGGCTCAATCAGCCCCAGCATTTT.

The rearrangement links TRBV6-2 or TRBV6-3 to TRBJ1-5, with a tentative D call TRBD1 (6 bases). V gave up 5 bases and J gave up 4 bases, with 18 bases separating them. The CDR3 covers 16 residues. CDR1 is MNHEY, CDR2 SVGEGT, per germline. The DNA for the CDR3 is TGTGCCAGCAGTCGGGACATCGGAGGAAAGAATCAGCCCCAGCATTTT. This encodes CASSRDIGGKNQPQHF.

The chain joins TRBV21-1 to TRBJ1-4; the table assigns TRBD1, which was not confirmed against the DNA. TRBV21-1 is reported as a pseudogene. CDR3 length: 15 amino acids. The CDR3 here is CASSNSGQTNEKLFF. For the CDR3, the DNA is TGTGCCAGCAGCAATTCAGGACAGACTAATGAAAAACTGTTTTTT.

The chain has TRBV4-1 and TRBJ2-1; tentative D call: TRBD1 (6 bases). The CDR3 has 16 residues. V lost 1 base to trimming and J lost 9 bases, with 19 bases between them. Germline-derived CDR1 and CDR2 are MGHRA and YSYEKL. For the CDR3, the DNA is TGCGCCAGCAGCCAAGTTTCCGGGACAAAGGGTGCTGAGCAGTTCTTC. Amino acids: CASSQVSGTKGAEQFF.

The count of this clone is one. J is TRBJ2-5 and V is TRBV7-8, with TRBD2 matching 12 bases. V lost 1 base and J lost 5; bases outside the gene matches: 11. The CDR3 is 18 amino acids. Germline V gene lookup returns CDR1 SGHVS and CDR2 FQNEAQ. This CDR3 reads CASSLVASGGALGETQYF. The CDR3 bases are TGTGCCAGCAGCTTAGTGGCTAGCGGGGGGGCCCTGGGCGAGACCCAGTACTTC.

The rearrangement links TRBV18 to TRBJ2-3; 8 bases map to TRBD2. The V and J ends lost 1 base and 4 bases, in that order; junction bases with no gene match: 4. Germline V gene lookup returns CDR1 KGHSH and CDR2 LQKENI. This CDR3 is built from 15 residues. CDR3 bases: TGTGCCAGCTCACCACTCCGGGAGGGCGCAGATACGCAGTATTTT. This codes for CASSPLREGADTQYF.

The V gene is TRBV10-3, the J gene TRBJ1-6, with 7 positions matching TRBD1. Germline CDR1 is ENHRY and CDR2 is SYGVKD. The CDR3 is made up of 13 amino acids. V shed 6 bases, J shed 7 bases, and the junction held 3 bases outside the gene matches. The CDR3 coding sequence is TGTGCCATCAGATCGACAGGGAATTCACCCCTCCACTTT. Translating it yields CAIRSTGNSPLHF.

This clone was seen once. The chain combines TRBV10-2 with TRBJ1-1; perhaps TRBD1 as D (5 bases). V shed 9 bases and J shed 3 bases, with 14 bases lying between them. Germline V lookup: CDR1 WSHSY, CDR2 SAAADI. The CDR3 is 13 residues long. CDR3 in DNA: TGCGCCAGTAAAAGGGAAGGGGACACTGAAGCTTTCTTT. Its protein product is CASKREGDTEAFF.

The rearrangement links TRBV7-3 to TRBJ2-5, with D possibly matching TRBD1 (7 bases). Trimming took 5 bases from V and 0 from J, leaving 19 bases between them. The CDR3 is 17 amino acids. Germline loops: CDR1 SGHTA, CDR2 FQGTGA. CDR3 protein: CASSSGSRGDYQETQYF. In DNA, the CDR3 is TGTGCCAGCAGCAGTGGGTCCAGGGGGGATTACCAAGAGACCCAGTACTTC.

The chain joins TRBV28 to TRBJ1-5; 11 nucleotides align to TRBD1. The CDR3 runs 15 residues. Germline V gene data show CDR1 as MDHEN and CDR2 as SYDVKM. The V gene end was trimmed by 6 bases and the J gene end by 4 bases; junction bases not matched to a gene: 5. The CDR3, as DNA: TGTGCCAGCAGGTGGCGGGACAGGGGGAATCAGCCCCAGCATTTT. Its translation: CASRWRDRGNQPQHF.

V usage is TRBV4-1 and J usage is TRBJ2-3, with D possibly TRBD1 on 7 matching bases. The germline gives CDR1 MGHRA, CDR2 YSYEKL. The CDR3 spans 17 residues. The ends were cut back, 4 bases at V and 6 bases at J, with 23 bases in the middle. CDR3 in amino acids: CASSPGRGLGGFDTQYF. The CDR3 DNA sequence: TGCGCCAGCAGCCCGGGTAGGGGGCTCGGGGGATTCGATACGCAGTATTTT.

The chain uses TRBV19 and TRBJ2-1, with D hard to call. Trimming removed 3 bases at V and 6 bases at J, with 9 bases between. This CDR3 contains 13 residues. Germline V gene data show CDR1 as LNHDA and CDR2 as SQIVND (reference sequence). DNA of the CDR3: TGTGCCAGTAGTATTATTCGGTCCAATGAGCAGTTCTTC. This translates into CASSIIRSNEQFF.

This rearrangement joins TRBV7-6 to TRBJ2-3, with D unclear. Germline values: CDR1 SGHVS, CDR2 FNYEAQ. V was shortened by 5 bases and J by 4 bases, with 16 bases between the two germline ends. The CDR3 has 15 amino acids. This CDR3 reads CASSPPAPSPDTQYF. CDR3 nucleotide sequence: TGTGCCAGCAGCCCCCCGGCTCCTAGTCCAGATACGCAGTATTTT.